This T cell receptor (beta chain) was sequenced during a study of blood T cell repertoires in COVID-19. Study background: The samples span acute and convalescent COVID-19 from the United States, Italy and Spain.

Per the study methods: From reference gene primer amplification, estimates of nucleated cell counts were derived. Sequenced by immunoSEQ multiplex PCR; TCRdb stores in-frame clones only, minus some. The D gene and trimming were derived from the DNA, and the V and J assignments and clone size from that table. The data contain around 150,000 clones, around 85% of them singletons. Germline values: CDR1 KGHSH, CDR2 LQKENI. V lost 5 bases and J lost 1, with 5 bases in between. The CDR3 runs 12 residues. The sequenced sample was peripheral blood. The V call is TRBV18, the J call TRBJ1-2; D unresolved. The TCR originated in a human donor with acute or convalescent COVID-19. The donor label of this sample is uncertain. The CDR3 DNA sequence: TGTGCCAGCTCAGACAATAACTATGGCTACACCTTC. Translating it yields CASSDNNYGYTF.